These 16 T cell receptor beta chains were all obtained from the same sample, sequenced in a study of blood T cells in healthy people across ages. Together with a sample-barcoded 5' primer, a J-beta primer mix was included in a second PCR lasting about 6 to 12 cycles. Each CDR3 protein gets one entry after TCRdb re-called the 5' RACE reads with MiXCR. Among 800,000 to 950,000 distinct CDR3 sequences listed, 25% to 30% were seen once. The same sample was also used in a study of T cells of mothers and their children.

Specimen: blood. The source is a woman in her forties in good health.

This clonotype was detected once. V gene TRBV27 combines with J gene TRBJ2-1, with 12 bases identical to TRBD2. Trimming at V came to 3 bases and at J to 7 bases, leaving 4 bases not matched to a gene. This CDR3 comprises 15 residues. In germline, CDR1 is MNHEY, CDR2 SMNVEV (reference sequence). The CDR3 coding sequence is TGTGCCAGCAGTTTGTCGACTAGCGGGAGAAATGAGCAGTTCTTC. Translation gives CASSLSTSGRNEQFF.

This clonotype was found a few times. The chain joins TRBV11-2 to TRBJ2-5, with D perhaps TRBD2 (5 bases). With 2 bases removed from V and 2 bases from J, the gap between germline ends came to 12 bases. This CDR3 comprises 15 residues. Per the germline V gene, CDR1 is SGHAT and CDR2 is FQNNGV. The CDR3 region is CASSLSNGLQETQYF. The CDR3 DNA follows: TGTGCCAGCAGCTTATCCAACGGACTTCAAGAGACCCAGTACTTC.

Concerning this clonotype itself: This may be a read error: a much more frequent sequence differs by one nucleotide. This chain joins TRBV29-1 and TRBJ2-5; no definite D call. Germline V lookup: CDR1 SQVTM, CDR2 ANQGSEA. V lost 8 bases and J lost 11, with 21 bases in between. The CDR3 sequence is 12 residues long. CDR3 sequence reads: CSLRRPYNEQYF. The CDR3 DNA reads TGCAGCCTGAGGCGCCCCTACAATGAGCAGTACTTC.

J is TRBJ2-7 and V is TRBV20-1; 8 bases are a match to TRBD1. V dropped 0 bases and J dropped 6; count of bases not matched to a gene: 4. The CDR3 extends over 13 amino acids. Looked up from germline, CDR1 is DFQATT and CDR2 is SNEGSKA (reference sequence). The CDR3 DNA is TGCAGTGCTAGAGACAGGGGGCGCGTCGAGCAGTACTTC. This gives the protein CSARDRGRVEQYF.

The chain recombines TRBV13 with TRBJ2-7; the D gene could be TRBD1 or TRBD2 (5 bases each). From germline, CDR1 is PRHDT and CDR2 FYEKMQ (reference sequence). The CDR3 loop spans 15 amino acids. Trimming took 9 bases from V and 4 from J, leaving 22 bases between them. The CDR3 spells CASALTGTATYEQYF. As DNA, the CDR3 is TGTGCCAGTGCCCTTACTGGGACGGCGACATACGAGCAGTACTTC.

This clonotype was picked up a small number of times. The rearrangement uses TRBV7-9 and TRBJ2-5; no reliable D call. Looked up from germline, CDR1 is SEHNR and CDR2 is FQNEAQ (reference sequence). V was clipped by 5 bases and J by 4 bases, with 14 bases between them. This CDR3 region has 14 residues. For the CDR3, the DNA is TGTGCCAGCAGCCAACCGGGCCTTCTAGAGACCCAGTACTTC. Translating gives CASSQPGLLETQYF. Looking up the rest from reference TRBV7-9 and TRBJ2-5 gives the full variable domain: DTGVSQNPRHKITKRGQNVTFRCDPISEHNRLYWYRQTLGQGPEFLTYFQNEAQLEKSRLLSDRFSAERPKGSFSTLEIQRTEQGDSAMYLCASSQPGLLETQYFGPGTRLLVL.

V usage is TRBV15 and J usage is TRBJ1-2, with D uncertain. This CDR3 has 20 amino acids. V lost 0 bases to trimming and J lost 3 bases, with 26 bases between them. In germline, CDR1 is LNHNV, CDR2 YYDKDF (reference sequence). The CDR3 region is CATSRDFIGQALEADYGYTF. Here the CDR3 DNA reads TGTGCCACCAGCAGAGATTTTATTGGCCAGGCCCTTGAGGCTGACTATGGCTACACCTTC.

The chain employs TRBV27 and TRBJ2-5, with 8 nucleotides matching TRBD2. TRBJ2-7 matches the DNA end more closely, so the J call is doubtful. From germline, CDR1 is MNHEY and CDR2 SMNVEV (reference sequence). This CDR3 has 15 residues. The CDR3 region is CASSFSGLGTYEQYF. In nucleotides, the CDR3 is TGTGCCAGCAGTTTCTCGGGACTAGGAACCTACGAGCAGTACTTC.

Points on this clonotype: This may be a read error, as it is one base from a much larger clone. The chain has TRBV5-1 and TRBJ2-5; D may be TRBD1 (6 bases). V was cut by 4 bases and J by 2 bases, with 18 bases left in between. The CDR3 has 16 residues. Germline CDR1 reads SGHRS; CDR2 reads YFSETQ. The CDR3 region has the DNA TGCGCCAGCAGCATTGGATATGACAGGAGGCAAGAGACCCAGTACTTC. It translates to CASSIGYDRRQETQYF.

On this clonotype itself: A read error may explain this, as a much larger clone is one base away. The CDR3 region has the DNA TGTACCAGCAGAGGGGGGTTAAACATTCAGTACTTC. Protein product: CTSRGGLNIQYF. The chain links TRBV12-3 or TRBV12-4 to TRBJ2-4; D may match TRBD1 or TRBD2 (6 bases each). CDR3 length: 12 amino acids.

Worth noting for this clonotype: A much larger clone differs from this one at a single base, so this may be a read error. The chain uses TRBV7-9 and TRBJ2-1, with TRBD1 matching over 9 bases. Germline values: CDR1 SEHNR, CDR2 FQNEAQ (reference sequence). There are 15 residues in the CDR3. CDR3 residues: CASSSTGGSYNGQFF. The CDR3 DNA reads TGTGCCAGCAGCTCAACAGGGGGCTCCTACAATGGGCAGTTCTTC.

The genes are TRBV6-5 and TRBJ1-2; unclear D gene. The CDR3 runs to 15 residues. V lost 2 bases and J lost 8, with 18 bases in between. The germline gives CDR1 MNHEY, CDR2 SVGAGI. CDR3 DNA: TGTGCCAGCAGTTACACCGACTGGGGTGGAGAAGGCTACACCTTC. Its protein product is CASSYTDWGGEGYTF.

This clonotype was found many times. The J gene is TRBJ2-1, the V gene TRBV5-1, with 11 bases identical to TRBD2. The CDR3 is 16 amino acids. Germline V gives CDR1 SGHRS, CDR2 YFSETQ. V shed 4 bases and J 2 bases; nucleotides not matched to a gene: 5. The CDR3, as DNA: TGCGCCAGCAGCCCGACTAGCGGGGCCACCTACAATGAGCAGTTCTTC. Protein: CASSPTSGATYNEQFF.

This chain uses TRBV7-2 with TRBJ2-1; 10 positions match TRBD2. Germline V CDR1 and CDR2: SGHTA, FQGNSA. V dropped 3 bases and J dropped 6; count of bases not matched to a gene: 5. This CDR3 region has 15 residues. The CDR3 loop reads CASSFTSGITNEQFF. The CDR3, as DNA: TGTGCCAGCAGCTTTACTAGCGGGATTACCAATGAGCAGTTCTTC.

The V call is TRBV12-3 or TRBV12-4, the J call TRBJ2-7; TRBD1 agrees at 7 bases. This CDR3 contains 14 residues. The CDR3 nucleotides are TGTGTCAGTAGTTTGGGACAGAGGTCCTACGAGCAGTACTTC. It encodes CVSSLGQRSYEQYF.

This clonotype has a count of ten or more. The chain has TRBV6-5 and TRBJ2-5; D possibly corresponds to TRBD1 (5 bases). This CDR3 has 13 amino acids. Germline V gene sequence: CDR1 MNHEY, CDR2 SVGAGI. V was clipped by 7 bases and J by 4 bases, with 13 bases between them. The DNA for the CDR3 is TGTGCCAGCAAGGACATTCCAGGAGAGACCCAGTACTTC. As protein: CASKDIPGETQYF.